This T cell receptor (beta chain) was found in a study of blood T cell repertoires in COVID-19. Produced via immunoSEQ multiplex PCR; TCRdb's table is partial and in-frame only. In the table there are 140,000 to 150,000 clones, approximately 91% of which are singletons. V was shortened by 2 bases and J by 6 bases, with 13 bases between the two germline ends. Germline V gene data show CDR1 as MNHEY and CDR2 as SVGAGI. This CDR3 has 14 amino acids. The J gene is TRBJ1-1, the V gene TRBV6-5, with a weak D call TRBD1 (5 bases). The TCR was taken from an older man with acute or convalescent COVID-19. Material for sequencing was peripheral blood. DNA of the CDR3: TGTGCCAGCAGTTACCCAGGGAAGGACGCTGAAGCTTTCTTT. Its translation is CASSYPGKDAEAFF.